This TCR beta chain was recovered during a study of T cells in localized non-small cell lung cancer (TCRdb year 2020). Regarding the complete study: The study analyzed T cell repertoires of 236 early-stage NSCLC patients, comparing tumors and uninvolved tumor-adjacent lungs. The cohort consisted of 200 to 250 treatment-naive NSCLC patients whose localized lung tumors had been resected. Of the NSCLC patients, approximately 130 were male and about 97 were female, and the mean age was approximately 66 years.

The immunoSEQ Assay was used to sequence TCR beta CDR3 regions from DNA. Turning to the authors' computational methods: T cell density was computed as TCR beta template counts normalized to usable DNA estimated by amplifying housekeeping genes. The preseqR package was used to estimate richness by extrapolating to 400,000 templates for PBMC samples and to 120,000 templates for tissue samples. Clonality was defined as one minus Pielou's evenness. Tissue-enriched TCRs were identified through differential abundance testing performed on productive amino-acid clonotypes, with a minimum total count of 5 and an alpha of 0.1. Repertoire overlap between compartments was quantified with the Jaccard Index and Morisita Overlap Index. GLIPH clustered TCR beta CDR3s with public tetramer-defined viral CDR3s; viral motifs required at least three viral sequences plus V-gene enrichment. In TCRdb, the immuneACCESS table is reduced to in-frame sequences with V and J assigned. These tables do not hold every clone; where another copy was compared, an unresolved V gene accounts for under half, and the others remain unexplained. The V and J calls and clone size were taken over from that table, and D and trimming were inferred from the DNA. For this sample there are 45,000 or so clones; around nine tenths appear just once. The leading ten clones occupy 10% of the sample.

Notes on this clone: Its antigen is currently not known. Per-base quality was not reported, and no clone a single base away is much larger than it.

Study-wide conclusions, independent of this receptor: Because multi-region tumor sequencing was not performed, intratumor heterogeneity could not be ruled out. A median of around 57 of the top 100 tumor clones were detected in paired uninvolved adjacent lung, and around 30 of these tumor clones were also found among the top 100 clones of the paired uninvolved adjacent lung. Higher T cell density in blood was associated with longer overall survival, whereas higher clonality in adjacent lung was associated with shorter survival. Uninvolved tumor-adjacent lung showed the highest T cell clonality, higher than tumor, which suggests more focused antigenic responses in the adjacent lung. Because the study design was exploratory, TCR variables were selected using unadjusted p-values without false-discovery rate correction.

At diagnosis, tumor, uninvolved tumor-adjacent lung and peripheral blood were collected and then preserved as a mix of FFPE and fresh-frozen material. For TCR repertoire profiling, blood samples were analyzed as peripheral blood mononuclear cells. Deletion took 4 bases off V and 2 bases off J, with a span of 12 bases between the germline ends. Its CDR3 holds 14 amino acids, cysteine through phenylalanine. The kept DNA is CDR3 alone, 42 bases in frame from the first base. CDR1 and CDR2 (SGHRS, YFSETQ) derive from the germline V gene. The sample in question was PBMCs, obtained before any cancer treatment. This receptor was obtained from a woman aged 35 to 70 with stage II lung adenocarcinoma. Recombination linked TRBV5-1 to TRBJ2-5; the D gene cannot be resolved reliably. Here the CDR3 is given as CASSPRPIQETQYF. The DNA sequence reads TGCGCCAGCAGCCCCAGGCCGATTCAAGAGACCCAGTACTTC.